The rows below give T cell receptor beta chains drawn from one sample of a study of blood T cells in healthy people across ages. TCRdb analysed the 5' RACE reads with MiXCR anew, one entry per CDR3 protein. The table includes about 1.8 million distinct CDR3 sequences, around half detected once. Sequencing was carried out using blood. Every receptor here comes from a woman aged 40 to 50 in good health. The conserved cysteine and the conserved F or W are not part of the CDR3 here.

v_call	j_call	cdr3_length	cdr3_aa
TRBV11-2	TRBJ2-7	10	ASSLGAHEQY
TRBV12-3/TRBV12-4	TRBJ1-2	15	ASSLAIGTGGNYGYT
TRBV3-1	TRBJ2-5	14	ASSQDVGGNGETQY
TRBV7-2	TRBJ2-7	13	ASSLATGRSYEQY
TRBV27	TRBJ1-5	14	ASSPRGGSINQPQH
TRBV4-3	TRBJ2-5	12	ASSQQGGRETQY
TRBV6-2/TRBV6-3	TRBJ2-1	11	ASRPGLVNEQF
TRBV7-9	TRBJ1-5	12	ASSPGRANQPQH
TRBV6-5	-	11	ASKGLITYEQY
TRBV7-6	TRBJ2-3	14	ASSRWTSGRTDTQY
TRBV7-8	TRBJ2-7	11	ASSLPQGNEQY
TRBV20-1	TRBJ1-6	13	SARDRTGSDSPLH
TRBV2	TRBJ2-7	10	ASSENHYEQY
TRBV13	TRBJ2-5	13	ASSDRQFKQETQY
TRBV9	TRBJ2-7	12	ASSVATASYEQY
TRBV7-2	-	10	PSSLDTYEQY
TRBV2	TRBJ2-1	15	ASNSLGLADFYNEQF
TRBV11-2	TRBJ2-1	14	ASSPYSGGASNEQF
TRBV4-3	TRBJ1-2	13	ASSQDMSGNYGYT
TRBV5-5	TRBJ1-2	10	ASSLGAEGYT
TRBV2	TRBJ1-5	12	ASSPRTVNQPQH
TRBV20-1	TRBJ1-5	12	SAPRGDNNQPQH
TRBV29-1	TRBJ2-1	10	SVGNDYNEQF
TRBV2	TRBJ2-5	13	ASMRTSGDGETQY